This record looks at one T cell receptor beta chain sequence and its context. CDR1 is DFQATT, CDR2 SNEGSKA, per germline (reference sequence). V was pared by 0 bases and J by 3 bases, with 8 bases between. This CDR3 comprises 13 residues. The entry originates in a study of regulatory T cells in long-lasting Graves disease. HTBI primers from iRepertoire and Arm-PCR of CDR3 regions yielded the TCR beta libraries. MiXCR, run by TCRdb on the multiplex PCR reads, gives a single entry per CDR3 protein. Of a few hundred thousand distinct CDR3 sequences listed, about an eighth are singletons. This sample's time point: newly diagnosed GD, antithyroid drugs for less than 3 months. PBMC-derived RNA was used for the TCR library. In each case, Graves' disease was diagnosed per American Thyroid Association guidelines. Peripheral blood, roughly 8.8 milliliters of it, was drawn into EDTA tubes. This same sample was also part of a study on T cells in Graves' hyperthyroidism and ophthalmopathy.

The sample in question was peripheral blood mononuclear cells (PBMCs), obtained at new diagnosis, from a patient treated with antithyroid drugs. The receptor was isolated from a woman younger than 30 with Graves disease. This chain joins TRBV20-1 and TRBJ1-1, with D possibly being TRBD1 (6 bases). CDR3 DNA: TGCAGTGCTAGAGAGGACAGCCACACTGAAGCTTTCTTT. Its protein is CSAREDSHTEAFF.